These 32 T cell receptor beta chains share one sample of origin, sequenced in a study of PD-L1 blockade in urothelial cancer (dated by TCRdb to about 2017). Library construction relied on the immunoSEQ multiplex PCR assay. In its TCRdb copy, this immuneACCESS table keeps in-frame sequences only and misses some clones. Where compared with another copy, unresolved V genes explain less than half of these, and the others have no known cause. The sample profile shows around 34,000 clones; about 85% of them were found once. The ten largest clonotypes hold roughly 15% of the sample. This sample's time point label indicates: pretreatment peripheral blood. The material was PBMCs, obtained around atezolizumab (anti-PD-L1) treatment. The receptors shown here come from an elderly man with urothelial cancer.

The CDR3 DNA sequence: TGTGCCAGCAGCTTGGGACAGGACTTCCAAGAGACCCAGTACTTC. The encoded protein is CASSLGQDFQETQYF. The gene calls are TRBV7-2 and TRBJ2-5, with 8 bases that match TRBD1. This CDR3 has 15 residues. CDR1 SGHTA and CDR2 FQGNSA come from the germline V gene. With V trimmed by 3 bases and J by 1 base, 4 bases remained unmatched.

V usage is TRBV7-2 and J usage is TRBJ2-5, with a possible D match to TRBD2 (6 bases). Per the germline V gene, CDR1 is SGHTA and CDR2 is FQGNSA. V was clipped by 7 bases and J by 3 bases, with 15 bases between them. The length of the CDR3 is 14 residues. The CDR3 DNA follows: TGTGCCAGCACCGGCCCCGGGGGAAAAGAGACCCAGTACTTC. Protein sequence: CASTGPGGKETQYF. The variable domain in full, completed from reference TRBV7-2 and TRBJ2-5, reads GAGVSQSPSNKVTEKGKDVELRCDPISGHTALYWYRQSLGQGLEFLIYFQGNSAPDKSGLPSDRFSAERTGGSVSTLTIQRTQQEDSAVYLCASTGPGGKETQYFGPGTRLLVL.

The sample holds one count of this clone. CDR3 sequence (DNA): TGTGCCAGCAAATCGACCAGGGGAAACTATGGCTACACCTTC. Its protein is CASKSTRGNYGYTF. The chain uses TRBV5-5 and TRBJ1-2, with D maybe TRBD1 (6 bases). Trimming cost V 6 bases and J 2 bases, with 14 bases left between them. The length of the CDR3 is 14 residues. Germline CDR1 and CDR2: SGHKS and YYEKEE (reference sequence).

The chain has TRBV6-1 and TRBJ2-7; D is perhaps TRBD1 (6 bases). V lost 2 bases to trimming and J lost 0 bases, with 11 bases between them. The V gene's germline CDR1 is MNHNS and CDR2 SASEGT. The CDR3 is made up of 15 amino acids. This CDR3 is CASSENRVVSYEQYF. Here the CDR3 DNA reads TGTGCCAGCAGTGAAAACAGGGTGGTCTCCTACGAGCAGTACTTC.

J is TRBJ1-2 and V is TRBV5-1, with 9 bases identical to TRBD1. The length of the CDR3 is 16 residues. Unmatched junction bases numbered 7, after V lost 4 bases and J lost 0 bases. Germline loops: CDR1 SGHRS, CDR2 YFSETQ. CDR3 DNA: TGCGCCAGCAGCGGACTGGACAGGGGAGCTAACTATGGCTACACCTTC. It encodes CASSGLDRGANYGYTF. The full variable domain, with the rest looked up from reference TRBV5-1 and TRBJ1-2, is KAGVTQTPRYLIKTRGQQVTLSCSPISGHRSVSWYQQTPGQGLQFLFEYFSETQRNKGNFPGRFSGRQFSNSRSEMNVSTLELGDSALYLCASSGLDRGANYGYTFGSGTRLTVV.

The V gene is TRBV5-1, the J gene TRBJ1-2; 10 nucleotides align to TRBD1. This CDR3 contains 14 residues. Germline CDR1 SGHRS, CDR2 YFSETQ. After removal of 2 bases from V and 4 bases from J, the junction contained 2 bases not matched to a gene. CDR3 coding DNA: TGCGCCAGCAGCTTTAGGACAGGGGGCTATGGCTACACCTTC. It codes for CASSFRTGGYGYTF.

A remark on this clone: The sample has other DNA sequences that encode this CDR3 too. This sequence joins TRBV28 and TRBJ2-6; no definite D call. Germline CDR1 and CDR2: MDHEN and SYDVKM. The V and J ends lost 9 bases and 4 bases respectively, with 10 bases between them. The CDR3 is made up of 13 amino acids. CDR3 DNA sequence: TGTGCCAGTAGTCTTTCCGGGGCCAACGTCCTGACTTTC. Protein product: CASSLSGANVLTF.

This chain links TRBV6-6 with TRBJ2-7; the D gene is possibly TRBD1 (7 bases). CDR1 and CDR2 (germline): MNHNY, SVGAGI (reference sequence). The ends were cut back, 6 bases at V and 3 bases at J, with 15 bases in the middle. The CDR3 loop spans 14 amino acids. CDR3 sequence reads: CASSLGQRVYEQYF. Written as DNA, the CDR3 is TGTGCCAGCAGCTTGGGACAGCGGGTCTACGAGCAGTACTTC.

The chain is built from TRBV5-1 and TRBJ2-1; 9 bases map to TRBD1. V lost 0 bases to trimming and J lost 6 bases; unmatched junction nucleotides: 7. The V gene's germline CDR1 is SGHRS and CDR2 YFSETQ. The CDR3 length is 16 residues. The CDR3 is CASSLEWGQGANEQFF. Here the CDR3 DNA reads TGCGCCAGCAGCTTGGAATGGGGACAGGGCGCCAATGAGCAGTTCTTC.

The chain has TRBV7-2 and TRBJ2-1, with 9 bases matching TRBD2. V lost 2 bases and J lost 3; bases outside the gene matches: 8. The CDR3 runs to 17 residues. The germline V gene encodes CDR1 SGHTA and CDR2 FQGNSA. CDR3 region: CASSLQGGRALYNEQFF. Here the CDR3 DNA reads TGTGCCAGCAGCTTACAAGGCGGGAGGGCCCTCTACAATGAGCAGTTCTTC.

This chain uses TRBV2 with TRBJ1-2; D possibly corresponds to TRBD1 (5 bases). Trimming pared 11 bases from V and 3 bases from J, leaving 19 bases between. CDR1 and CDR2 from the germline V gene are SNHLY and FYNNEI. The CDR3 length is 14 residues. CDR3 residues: CAGGRGGTDYGYTF. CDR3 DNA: TGTGCCGGGGGACGGGGGGGGACCGACTATGGCTACACCTTC. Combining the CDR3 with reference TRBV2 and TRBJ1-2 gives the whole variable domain EPEVTQTPSHQVTQMGQEVILRCVPISNHLYFYWYRQILGQKVEFLVSFYNNEISEKSEIFDDQFSVERPDGSNFTLKIRSTKLEDSAMYFCAGGRGGTDYGYTFGSGTRLTVV.

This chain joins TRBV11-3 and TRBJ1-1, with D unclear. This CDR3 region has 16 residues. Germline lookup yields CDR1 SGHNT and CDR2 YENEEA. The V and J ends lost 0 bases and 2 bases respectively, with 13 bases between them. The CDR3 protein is CASSLDGRDGNTEAFF. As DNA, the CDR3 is TGTGCCAGCAGCTTAGATGGTCGGGATGGTAACACTGAAGCTTTCTTT.

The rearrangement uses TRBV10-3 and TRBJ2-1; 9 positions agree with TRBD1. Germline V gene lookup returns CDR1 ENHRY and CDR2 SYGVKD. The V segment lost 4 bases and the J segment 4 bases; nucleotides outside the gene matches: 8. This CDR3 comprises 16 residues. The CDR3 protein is CAISGSPGQGYNEQFF. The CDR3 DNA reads TGTGCCATCAGTGGGTCACCCGGACAGGGGTACAATGAGCAGTTCTTC.

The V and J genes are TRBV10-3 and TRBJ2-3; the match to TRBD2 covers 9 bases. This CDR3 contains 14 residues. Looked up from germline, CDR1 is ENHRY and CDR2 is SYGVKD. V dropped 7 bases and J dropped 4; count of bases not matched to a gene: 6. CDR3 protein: CAITQGLAADTQYF. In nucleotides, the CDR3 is TGTGCCATCACTCAGGGACTAGCAGCAGATACGCAGTATTTT.

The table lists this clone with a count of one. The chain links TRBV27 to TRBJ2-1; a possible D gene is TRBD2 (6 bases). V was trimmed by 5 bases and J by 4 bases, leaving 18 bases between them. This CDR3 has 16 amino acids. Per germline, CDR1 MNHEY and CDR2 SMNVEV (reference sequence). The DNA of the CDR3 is TGTGCCAGCAGTACTTCCCTAGCGCCCCTTTACAATGAGCAGTTCTTC. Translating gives CASSTSLAPLYNEQFF.

CDR3 sequence (DNA): TGTGCCTGGAGAGGGGCGTCTGGCTACACCTTC. Amino acids: CAWRGASGYTF. The chain combines TRBV30 with TRBJ1-2, with D possibly matching TRBD1 (5 bases). CDR1 is GTSNPN and CDR2 is SVGIG in the germline V gene (reference sequence). The ends were cut back, 3 bases at V and 7 bases at J, with 9 bases in the middle. CDR3 length: 11 amino acids.

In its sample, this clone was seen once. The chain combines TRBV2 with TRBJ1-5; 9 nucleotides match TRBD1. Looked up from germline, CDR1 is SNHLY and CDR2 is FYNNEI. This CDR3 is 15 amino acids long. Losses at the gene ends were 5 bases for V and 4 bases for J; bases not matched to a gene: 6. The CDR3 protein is CASSKGGQGNQPQHF. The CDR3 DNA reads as TGTGCCAGCAGTAAAGGGGGACAGGGTAATCAGCCCCAGCATTTT.

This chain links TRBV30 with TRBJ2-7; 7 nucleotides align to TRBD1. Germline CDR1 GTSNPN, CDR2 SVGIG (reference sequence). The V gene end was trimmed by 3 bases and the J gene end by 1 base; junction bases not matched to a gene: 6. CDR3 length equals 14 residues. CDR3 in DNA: TGTGCCTGGAGGGTACCGGGACAGTCCTACGAGCAGTACTTC. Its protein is CAWRVPGQSYEQYF.

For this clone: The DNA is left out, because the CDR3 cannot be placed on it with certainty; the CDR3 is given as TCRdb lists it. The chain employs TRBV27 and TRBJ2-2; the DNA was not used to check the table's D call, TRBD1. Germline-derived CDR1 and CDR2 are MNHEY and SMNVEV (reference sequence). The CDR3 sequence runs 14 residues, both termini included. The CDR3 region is CASRDRLRAGELFF.

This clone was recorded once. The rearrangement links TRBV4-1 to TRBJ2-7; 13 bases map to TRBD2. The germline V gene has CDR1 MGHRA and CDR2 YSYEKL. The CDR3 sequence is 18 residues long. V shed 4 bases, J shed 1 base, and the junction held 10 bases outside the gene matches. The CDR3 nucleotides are TGCGCCAGCAGCCTAAGACTAGCGGGAGGACTCATTTCCTACGAGCAGTACTTC. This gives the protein CASSLRLAGGLISYEQYF.

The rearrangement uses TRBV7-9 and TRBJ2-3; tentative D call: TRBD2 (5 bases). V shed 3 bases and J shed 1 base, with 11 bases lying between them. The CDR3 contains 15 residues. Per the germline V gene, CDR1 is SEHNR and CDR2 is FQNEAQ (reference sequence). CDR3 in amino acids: CASSLTGVRTDTQYF. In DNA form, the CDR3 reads TGTGCCAGCAGCTTGACCGGGGTTCGCACAGATACGCAGTATTTT.

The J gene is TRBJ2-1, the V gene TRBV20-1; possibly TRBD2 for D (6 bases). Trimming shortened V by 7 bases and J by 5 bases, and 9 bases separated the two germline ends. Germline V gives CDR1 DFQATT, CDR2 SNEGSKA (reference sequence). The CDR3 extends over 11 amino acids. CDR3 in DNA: TGCAGTGTCTCTAGCGACAATGAGCAGTTCTTC. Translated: CSVSSDNEQFF.

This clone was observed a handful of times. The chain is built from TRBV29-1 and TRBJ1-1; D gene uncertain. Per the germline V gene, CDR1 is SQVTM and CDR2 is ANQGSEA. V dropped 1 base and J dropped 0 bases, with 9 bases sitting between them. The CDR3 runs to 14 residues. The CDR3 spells CSVEAQNMNTEAFF. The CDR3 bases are TGCAGCGTTGAAGCCCAGAACATGAACACTGAAGCTTTCTTT.

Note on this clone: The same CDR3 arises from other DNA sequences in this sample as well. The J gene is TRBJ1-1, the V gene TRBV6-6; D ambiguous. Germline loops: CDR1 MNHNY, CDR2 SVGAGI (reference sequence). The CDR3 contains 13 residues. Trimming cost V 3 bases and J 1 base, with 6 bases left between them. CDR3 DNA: TGTGCCAGCAGTTATCAGGAGAACACTGAAGCTTTCTTT. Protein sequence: CASSYQENTEAFF.

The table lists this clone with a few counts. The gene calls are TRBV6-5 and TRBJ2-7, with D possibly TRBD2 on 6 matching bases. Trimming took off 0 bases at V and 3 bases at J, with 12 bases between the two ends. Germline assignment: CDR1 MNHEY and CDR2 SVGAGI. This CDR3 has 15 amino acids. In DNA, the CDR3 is TGTGCCAGCAGTTACTCGGAGGGAGGCGGCTACGAGCAGTACTTC. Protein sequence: CASSYSEGGGYEQYF.

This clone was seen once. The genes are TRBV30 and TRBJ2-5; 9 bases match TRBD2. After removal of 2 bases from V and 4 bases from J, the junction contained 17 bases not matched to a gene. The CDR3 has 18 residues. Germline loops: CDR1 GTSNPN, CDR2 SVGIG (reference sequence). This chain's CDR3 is CAWSPSRRGRALIETQYF. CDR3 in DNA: TGTGCCTGGAGTCCCTCCCGGCGCGGGAGGGCCCTCATAGAGACCCAGTACTTC. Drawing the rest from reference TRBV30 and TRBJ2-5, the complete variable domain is SQTIHQWPATLVQPVGSPLSLECTVEGTSNPNLYWYRQAAGRGLQLLFYSVGIGQISSEVPQNLSASRPQDRQFILSSKKLLLSDSGFYLCAWSPSRRGRALIETQYFGPGTRLLVL.

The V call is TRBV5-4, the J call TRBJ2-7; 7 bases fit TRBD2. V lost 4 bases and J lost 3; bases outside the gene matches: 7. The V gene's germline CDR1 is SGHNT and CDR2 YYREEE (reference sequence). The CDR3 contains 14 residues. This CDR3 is CASSLSGRSYEQYF. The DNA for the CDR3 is TGTGCCAGCAGCCTTAGCGGGCGGAGCTACGAGCAGTACTTC.

Written as DNA, the CDR3 is TGTGCCAGCATCCGGGGTGATAGCCTCGGCGTGAGCGGCTACACCTTC. Its protein is CASIRGDSLGVSGYTF. The chain joins TRBV9 to TRBJ1-2; D unresolved. CDR3 length: 16 residues. CDR1 is SGDLS, CDR2 YYNGEE, per germline. Trimming removed 6 bases at V and 8 bases at J, with 26 bases between.

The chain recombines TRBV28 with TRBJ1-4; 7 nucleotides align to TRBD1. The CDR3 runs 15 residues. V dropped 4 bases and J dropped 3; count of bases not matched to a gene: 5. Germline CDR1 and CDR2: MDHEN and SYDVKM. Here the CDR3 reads CASSSVDRANEKLFF. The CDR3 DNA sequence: TGTGCCAGCAGTTCGGTTGACAGGGCTAATGAAAAACTGTTTTTT.

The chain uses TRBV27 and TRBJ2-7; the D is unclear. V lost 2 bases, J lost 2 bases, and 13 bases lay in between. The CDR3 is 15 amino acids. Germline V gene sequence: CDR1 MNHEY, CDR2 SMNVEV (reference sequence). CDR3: CASSLVSGNTYEQYF. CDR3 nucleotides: TGTGCCAGCAGTTTAGTGTCAGGTAATACCTACGAGCAGTACTTC.

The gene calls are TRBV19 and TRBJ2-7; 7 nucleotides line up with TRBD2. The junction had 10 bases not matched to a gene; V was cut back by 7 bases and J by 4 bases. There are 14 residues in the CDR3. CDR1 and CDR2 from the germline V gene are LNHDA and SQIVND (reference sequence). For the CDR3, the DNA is TGTGCCAGTACCGCGACTGGGCGGGGGTACGAGCAGTACTTC. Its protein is CASTATGRGYEQYF.

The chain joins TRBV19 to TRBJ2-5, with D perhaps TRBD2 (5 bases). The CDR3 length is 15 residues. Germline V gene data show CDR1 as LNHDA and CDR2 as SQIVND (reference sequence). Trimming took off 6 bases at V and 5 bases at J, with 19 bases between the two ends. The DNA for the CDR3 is TGTGCCAGTAGGGATCGTACCCGGAAGCGGGAGACCCAGTACTTC. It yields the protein CASRDRTRKRETQYF.